Shown below are 2 T cell receptor beta chains from a single sample sequenced in a study of blood T cell repertoires in COVID-19 (dated by TCRdb to the early 2020s). Library preparation employed the immunoSEQ multiplex PCR assay. The table was pulled from immuneACCESS by TCRdb, which kept in-frame rearrangements only. Such tables lose some clones; where checked, under half of the loss comes from unresolved V genes, and the rest has no known cause. The sample profile shows 100,000 or so clones; 80% to 90% of them were found once. The ten largest account for around 5.4% of the sample. Sequenced sample: peripheral blood. Receptor source: a human donor in a cohort sampled during active COVID-19.

J is TRBJ2-3 and V is TRBV20-1; TRBD2 is a possible D gene (6 bases). The germline CDR1 and CDR2 sequences are DFQATT and SNEGSKA (reference sequence). Between the trimmed V and J ends, which lost 3 bases and 0 bases, there was a span of 13 bases. The CDR3 has 15 residues. CDR3 region: CSASSTSLSTDTQYF. CDR3 nucleotide sequence: TGCAGTGCTAGTAGTACTAGCCTTAGCACAGATACGCAGTATTTT.

The chain couples TRBV7-3 to TRBJ2-1; 12 bases are shared with TRBD2. The CDR3 covers 17 residues. Germline CDR1 is SGHTA and CDR2 is FQGTGA. J gave up 9 bases and V 2 bases, and 11 bases lay outside the gene matches. The CDR3 bases are TGTGCCAGCAGCTTATTGGCGACTAGCGGGAGAAACGGTGAGCAGTTCTTC. Its translation: CASSLLATSGRNGEQFF. Supplemented by reference TRBV7-3 and TRBJ2-1, the full variable domain reads GAGVSQTPSNKVTEKGKYVELRCDPISGHTALYWYRQSLGQGPEFLIYFQGTGAADDSGLPNDRFFAVRPEGSVSTLKIQRTERGDSAVYLCASSLLATSGRNGEQFFGPGTRLTVL.